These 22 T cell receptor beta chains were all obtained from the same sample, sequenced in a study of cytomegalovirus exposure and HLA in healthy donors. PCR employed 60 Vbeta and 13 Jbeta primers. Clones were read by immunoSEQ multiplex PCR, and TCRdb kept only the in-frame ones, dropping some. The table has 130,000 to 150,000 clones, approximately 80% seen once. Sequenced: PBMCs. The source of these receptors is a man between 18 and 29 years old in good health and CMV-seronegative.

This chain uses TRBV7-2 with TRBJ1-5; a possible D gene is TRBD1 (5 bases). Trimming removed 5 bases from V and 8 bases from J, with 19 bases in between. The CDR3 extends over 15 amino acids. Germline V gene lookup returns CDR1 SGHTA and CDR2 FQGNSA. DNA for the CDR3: TGTGCCAGCAGCCTCGATGGGGCCCCGTTAGAGCCCCAGCATTTT. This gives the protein CASSLDGAPLEPQHF.

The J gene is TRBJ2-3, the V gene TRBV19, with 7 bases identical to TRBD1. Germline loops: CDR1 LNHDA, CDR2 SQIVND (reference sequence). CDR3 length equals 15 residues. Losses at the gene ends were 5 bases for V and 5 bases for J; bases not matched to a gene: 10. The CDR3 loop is CASSPIDRERDTQYF. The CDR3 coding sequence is TGTGCCAGTAGTCCTATAGACAGGGAGCGAGATACGCAGTATTTT.

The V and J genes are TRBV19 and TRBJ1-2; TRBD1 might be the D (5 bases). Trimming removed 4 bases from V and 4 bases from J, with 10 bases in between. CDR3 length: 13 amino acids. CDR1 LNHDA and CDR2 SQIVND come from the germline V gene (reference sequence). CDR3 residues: CASSKQGSYGYTF. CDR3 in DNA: TGTGCCAGTAGTAAGCAGGGAAGCTATGGCTACACCTTC.

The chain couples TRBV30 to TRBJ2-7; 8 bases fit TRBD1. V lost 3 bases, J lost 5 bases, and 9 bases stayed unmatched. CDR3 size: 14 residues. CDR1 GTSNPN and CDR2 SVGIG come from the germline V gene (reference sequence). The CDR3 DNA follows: TGTGCCTGGAGCTCCGGGACAGGCGTCGACGAGCAGTACTTC. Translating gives CAWSSGTGVDEQYF.

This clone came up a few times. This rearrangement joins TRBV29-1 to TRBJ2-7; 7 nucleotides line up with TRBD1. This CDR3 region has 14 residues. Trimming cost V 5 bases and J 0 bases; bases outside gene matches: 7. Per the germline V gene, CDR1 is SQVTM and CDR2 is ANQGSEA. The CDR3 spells CSVWGQTSSYEQYF. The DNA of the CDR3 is TGCAGCGTTTGGGGACAGACCAGCTCCTACGAGCAGTACTTC.

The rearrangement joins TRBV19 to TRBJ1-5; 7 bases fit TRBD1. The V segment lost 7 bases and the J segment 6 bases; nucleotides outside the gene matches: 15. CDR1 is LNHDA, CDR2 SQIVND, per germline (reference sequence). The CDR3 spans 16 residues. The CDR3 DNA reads TGTGCCAGTATTCTTTACCTTGACAGGGCAATTCAGCCCCAGCATTTT. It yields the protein CASILYLDRAIQPQHF.

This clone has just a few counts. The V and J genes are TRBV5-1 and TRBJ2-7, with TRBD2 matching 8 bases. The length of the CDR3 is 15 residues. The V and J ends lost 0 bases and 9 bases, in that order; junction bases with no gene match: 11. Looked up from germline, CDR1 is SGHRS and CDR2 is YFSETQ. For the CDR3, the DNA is TGCGCCAGCAGCTTGGGGTCGGGACTAGGAGTCGCGCAGTACTTC. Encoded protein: CASSLGSGLGVAQYF.

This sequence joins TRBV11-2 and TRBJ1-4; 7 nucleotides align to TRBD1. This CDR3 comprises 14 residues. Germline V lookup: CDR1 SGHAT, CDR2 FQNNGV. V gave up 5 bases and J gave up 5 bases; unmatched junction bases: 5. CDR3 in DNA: TGTGCCAGCAGCATTGACAGGGTCAATGAAAAACTGTTTTTT. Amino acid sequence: CASSIDRVNEKLFF.

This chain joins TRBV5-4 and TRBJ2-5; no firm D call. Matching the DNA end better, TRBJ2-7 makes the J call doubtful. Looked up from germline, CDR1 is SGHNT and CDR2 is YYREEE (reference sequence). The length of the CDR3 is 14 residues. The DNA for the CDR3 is TGTGCCAGCAGCTTGGACTCGATCTCCTACGAGCAGTACTTC. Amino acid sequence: CASSLDSISYEQYF.

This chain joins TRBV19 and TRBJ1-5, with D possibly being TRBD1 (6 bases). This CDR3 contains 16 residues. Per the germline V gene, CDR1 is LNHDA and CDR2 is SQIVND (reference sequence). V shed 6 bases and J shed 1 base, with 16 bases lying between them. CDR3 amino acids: CASSHASGESNQPQHF. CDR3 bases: TGTGCCAGTAGCCACGCGTCAGGGGAAAGCAATCAGCCCCAGCATTTT.

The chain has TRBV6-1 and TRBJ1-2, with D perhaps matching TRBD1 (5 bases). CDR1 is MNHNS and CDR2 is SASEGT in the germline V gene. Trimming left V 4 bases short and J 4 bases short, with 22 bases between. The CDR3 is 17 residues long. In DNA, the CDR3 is TGTGCCAGCAGTGTACCAGGGAACGAAGGGGTCCTCTATGGCTACACCTTC. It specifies CASSVPGNEGVLYGYTF.

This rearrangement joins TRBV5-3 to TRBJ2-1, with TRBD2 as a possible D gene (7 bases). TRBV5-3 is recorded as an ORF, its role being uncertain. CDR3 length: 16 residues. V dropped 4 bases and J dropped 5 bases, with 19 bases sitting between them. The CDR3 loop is CARSPEGGGFDNEQFF. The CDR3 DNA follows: TGTGCCAGAAGCCCCGAAGGGGGGGGCTTTGACAATGAGCAGTTCTTC.

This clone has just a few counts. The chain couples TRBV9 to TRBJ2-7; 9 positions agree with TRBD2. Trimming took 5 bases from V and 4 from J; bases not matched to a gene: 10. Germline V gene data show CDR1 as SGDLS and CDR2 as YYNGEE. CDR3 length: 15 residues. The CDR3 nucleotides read TGTGCCAGCAGGGACATTAGCGGGAGATCTTACGAGCAGTACTTC. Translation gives CASRDISGRSYEQYF.

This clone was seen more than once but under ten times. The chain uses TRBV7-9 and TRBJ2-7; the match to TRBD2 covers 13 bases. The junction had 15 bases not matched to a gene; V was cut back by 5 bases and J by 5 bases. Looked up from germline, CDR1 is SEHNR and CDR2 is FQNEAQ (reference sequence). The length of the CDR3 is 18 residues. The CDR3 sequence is CASSLRRTSGSFPDEQYF. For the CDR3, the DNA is TGTGCCAGCAGCCTACGTAGGACTAGCGGGAGTTTCCCCGACGAGCAGTACTTC.

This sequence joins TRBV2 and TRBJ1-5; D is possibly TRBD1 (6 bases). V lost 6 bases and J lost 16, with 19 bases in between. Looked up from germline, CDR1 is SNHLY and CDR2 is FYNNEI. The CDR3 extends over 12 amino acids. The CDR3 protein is CASSQGAGVSHF. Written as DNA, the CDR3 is TGTGCCAGCAGCCAAGGGGCAGGGGTTTCTCATTTT. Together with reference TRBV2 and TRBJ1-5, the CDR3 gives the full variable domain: EPEVTQTPSHQVTQMGQEVILRCVPISNHLYFYWYRQILGQKVEFLVSFYNNEISEKSEIFDDQFSVERPDGSNFTLKIRSTKLEDSAMYFCASSQGAGVSHFGDGTRLSIL.

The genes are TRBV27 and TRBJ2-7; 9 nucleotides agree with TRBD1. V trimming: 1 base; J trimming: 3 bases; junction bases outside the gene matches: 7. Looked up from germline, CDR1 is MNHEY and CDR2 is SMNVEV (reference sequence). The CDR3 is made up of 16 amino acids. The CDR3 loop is CASSLLMGQGIYEQYF. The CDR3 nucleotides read TGTGCCAGCAGTTTATTAATGGGACAGGGAATCTACGAGCAGTACTTC.

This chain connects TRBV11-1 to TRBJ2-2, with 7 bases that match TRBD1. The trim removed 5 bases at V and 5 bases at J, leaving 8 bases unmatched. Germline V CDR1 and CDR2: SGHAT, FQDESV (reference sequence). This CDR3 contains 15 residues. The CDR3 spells CASSIDRVSTGELFF. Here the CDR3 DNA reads TGTGCCAGCAGCATAGACAGGGTATCAACCGGGGAGCTGTTTTTT.

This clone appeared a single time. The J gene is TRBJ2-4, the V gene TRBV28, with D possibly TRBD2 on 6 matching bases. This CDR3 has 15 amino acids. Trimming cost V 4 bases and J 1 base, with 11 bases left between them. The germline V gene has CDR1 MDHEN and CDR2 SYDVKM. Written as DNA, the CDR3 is TGTGCCAGCAGTTCGACTAGTATCGCCAAAAACATTCAGTACTTC. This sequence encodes CASSSTSIAKNIQYF.

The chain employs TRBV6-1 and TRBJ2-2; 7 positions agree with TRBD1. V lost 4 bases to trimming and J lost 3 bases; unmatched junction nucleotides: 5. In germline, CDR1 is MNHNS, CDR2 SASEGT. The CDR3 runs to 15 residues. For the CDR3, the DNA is TGTGCCAGCAGTGCGCTGACAGGGTACACCGGGGAGCTGTTTTTT. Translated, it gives CASSALTGYTGELFF.

The CDR3 protein is CASSLLDSPNEKLFF. Here the CDR3 DNA reads TGCGCCAGCAGCTTGCTGGACAGTCCTAATGAAAAACTGTTTTTT. J is TRBJ1-4 and V is TRBV5-1; D possibly corresponds to TRBD1 (6 bases). V shed 1 base and J shed 3 bases, with 10 bases lying between them. The CDR3 has 15 residues. In germline, CDR1 is SGHRS, CDR2 YFSETQ.

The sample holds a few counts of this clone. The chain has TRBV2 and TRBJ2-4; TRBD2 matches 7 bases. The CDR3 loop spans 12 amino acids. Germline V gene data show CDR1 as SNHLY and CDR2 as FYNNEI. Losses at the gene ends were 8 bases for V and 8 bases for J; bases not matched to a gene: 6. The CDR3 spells CASGLVSDIQYF. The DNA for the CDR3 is TGTGCCAGCGGACTAGTTTCCGACATTCAGTACTTC.

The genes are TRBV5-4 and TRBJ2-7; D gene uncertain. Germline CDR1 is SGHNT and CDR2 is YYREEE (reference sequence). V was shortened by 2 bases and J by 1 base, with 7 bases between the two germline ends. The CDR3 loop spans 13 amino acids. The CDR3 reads CASSLIDSYEQYF. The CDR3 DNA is TGTGCCAGCAGCTTAATAGATTCCTACGAGCAGTACTTC.